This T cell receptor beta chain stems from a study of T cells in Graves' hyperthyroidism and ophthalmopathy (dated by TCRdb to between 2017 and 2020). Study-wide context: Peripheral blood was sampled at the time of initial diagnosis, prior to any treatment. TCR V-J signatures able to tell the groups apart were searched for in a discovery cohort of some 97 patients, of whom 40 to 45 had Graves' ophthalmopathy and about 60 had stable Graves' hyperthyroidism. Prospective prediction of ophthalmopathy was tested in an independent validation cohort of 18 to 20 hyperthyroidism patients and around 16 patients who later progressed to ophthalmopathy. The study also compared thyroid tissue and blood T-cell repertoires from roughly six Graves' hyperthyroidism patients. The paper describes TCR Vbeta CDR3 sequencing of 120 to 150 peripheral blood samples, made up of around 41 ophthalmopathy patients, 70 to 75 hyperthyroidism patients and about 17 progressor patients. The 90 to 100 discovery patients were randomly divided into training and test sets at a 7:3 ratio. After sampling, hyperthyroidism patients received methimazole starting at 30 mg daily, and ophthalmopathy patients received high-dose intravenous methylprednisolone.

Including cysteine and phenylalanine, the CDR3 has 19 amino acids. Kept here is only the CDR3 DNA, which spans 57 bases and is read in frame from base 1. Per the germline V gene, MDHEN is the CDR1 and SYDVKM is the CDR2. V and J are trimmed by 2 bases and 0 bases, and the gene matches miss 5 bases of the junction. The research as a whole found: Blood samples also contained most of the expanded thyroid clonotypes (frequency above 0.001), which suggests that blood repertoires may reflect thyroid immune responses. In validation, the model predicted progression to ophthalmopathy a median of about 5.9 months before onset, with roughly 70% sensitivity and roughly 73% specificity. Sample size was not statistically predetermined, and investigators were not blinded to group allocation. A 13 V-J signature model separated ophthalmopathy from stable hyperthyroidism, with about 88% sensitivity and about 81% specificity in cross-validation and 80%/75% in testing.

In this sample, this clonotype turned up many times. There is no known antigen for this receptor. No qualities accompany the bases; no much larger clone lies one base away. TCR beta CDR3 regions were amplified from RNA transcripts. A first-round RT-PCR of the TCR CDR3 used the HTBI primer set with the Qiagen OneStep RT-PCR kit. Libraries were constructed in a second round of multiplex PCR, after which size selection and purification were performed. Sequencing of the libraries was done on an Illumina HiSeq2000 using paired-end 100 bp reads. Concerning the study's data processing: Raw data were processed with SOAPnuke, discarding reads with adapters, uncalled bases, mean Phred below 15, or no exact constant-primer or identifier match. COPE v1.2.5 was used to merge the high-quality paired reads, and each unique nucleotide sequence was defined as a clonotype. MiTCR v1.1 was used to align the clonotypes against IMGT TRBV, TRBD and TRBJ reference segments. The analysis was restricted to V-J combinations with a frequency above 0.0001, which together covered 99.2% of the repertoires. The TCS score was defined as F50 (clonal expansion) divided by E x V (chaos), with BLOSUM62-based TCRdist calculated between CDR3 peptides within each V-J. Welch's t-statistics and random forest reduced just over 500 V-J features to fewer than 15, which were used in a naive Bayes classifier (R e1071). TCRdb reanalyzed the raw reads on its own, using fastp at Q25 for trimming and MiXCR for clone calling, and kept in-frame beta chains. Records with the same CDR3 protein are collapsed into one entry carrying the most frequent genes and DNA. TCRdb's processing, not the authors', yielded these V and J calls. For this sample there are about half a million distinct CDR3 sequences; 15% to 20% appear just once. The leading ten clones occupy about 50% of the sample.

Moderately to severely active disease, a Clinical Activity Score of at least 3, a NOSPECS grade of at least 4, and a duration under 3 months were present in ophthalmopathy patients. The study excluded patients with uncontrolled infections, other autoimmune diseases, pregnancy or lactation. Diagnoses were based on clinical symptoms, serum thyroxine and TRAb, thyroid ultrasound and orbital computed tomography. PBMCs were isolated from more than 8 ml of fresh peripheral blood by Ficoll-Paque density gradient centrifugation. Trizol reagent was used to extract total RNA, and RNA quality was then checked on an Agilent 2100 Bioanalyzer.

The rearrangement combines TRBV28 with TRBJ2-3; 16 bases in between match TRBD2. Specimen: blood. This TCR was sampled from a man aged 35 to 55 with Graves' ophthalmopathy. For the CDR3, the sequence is CASSLAGLAGGSSTDTQYF. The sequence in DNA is TGTGCCAGCAGTTTAGCGGGACTAGCGGGAGGGTCTAGCACAGATACGCAGTATTTT.